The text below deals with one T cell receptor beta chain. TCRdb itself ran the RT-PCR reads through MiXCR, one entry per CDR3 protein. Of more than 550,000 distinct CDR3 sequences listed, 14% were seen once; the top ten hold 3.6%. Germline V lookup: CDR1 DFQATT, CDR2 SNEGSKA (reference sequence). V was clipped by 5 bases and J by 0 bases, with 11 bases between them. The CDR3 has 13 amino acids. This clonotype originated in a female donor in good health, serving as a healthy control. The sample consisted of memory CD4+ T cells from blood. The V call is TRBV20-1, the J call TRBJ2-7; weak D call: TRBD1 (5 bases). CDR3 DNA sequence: TGCAGTGCTCCTAGGACAAGCTCCTACGAGCAGTACTTC. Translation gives CSAPRTSSYEQYF.